A selection of T cell receptor beta chains follows, all from one sample in a study of blood T cell repertoires in COVID-19. TCRdb's copy holds only in-frame clones and misses some; the assay was immunoSEQ multiplex PCR. The table records about 100,000 clones, 75% to 90% of them present only once. The sequenced sample consisted of peripheral blood. The receptors come from a man older than 75 with acute or convalescent COVID-19. Each CDR3 is given with its conserved first and last residue. D genes are given only for firm matches. Size values are once, few and many counts, or a class for expanded clones, and some rows have none.

CDR3nt | CDR3aa | abundance | j_gene | d_gene | v_gene
TGTGCCAGCAGCTTAGGTGCCGGGAATGAGCAGTTCTTC | CASSLGAGNEQFF | . | TRBJ2-1 | . | TRBV11-3
TGCAGCGCTGGGACAGGGAACACTGAAGCTTTCTTT | CSAGTGNTEAFF | . | TRBJ1-1 | TRBD1 | TRBV29-1
TGTGCCAGCAGTGAAGATTTACCGGGAGGGTTCAGCACAGATACGCAGTATTTT | CASSEDLPGGFSTDTQYF | . | TRBJ2-3 | TRBD2 | TRBV2
TGTGCCAGCAGTCGGCGACAGTCGGGAAACACCATATATTTT | CASSRRQSGNTIYF | . | TRBJ1-3 | . | TRBV14
TGTGCCTGGAGCCGAATGACAGGGTTCTATGGCTACACCTTC | CAWSRMTGFYGYTF | . | TRBJ1-2 | TRBD1 | TRBV30
TGTGCCAGCAGCATAGATTTGACAGGGTACCAGCCCCAGCATTTT | CASSIDLTGYQPQHF | . | TRBJ1-5 | TRBD1 | TRBV7-8
TGCAGCGTTGAACTGTCTGGGGCCAACGTCCTGACTTTC | CSVELSGANVLTF | . | TRBJ2-6 | . | TRBV29-1
TGTGCCAGTAGTATAGGGCCCGGGGGGCCTGAAGCTTTCTTT | CASSIGPGGPEAFF | . | TRBJ1-1 | . | TRBV19
TGTGCCAGCAGCTTGGAAACAGGCTCCTACAATGAGCAGTTCTTC | CASSLETGSYNEQFF | . | TRBJ2-1 | . | TRBV5-5
TGTGCCGGGAGACCTGATTGGGAGACCCAGTACTTC | CAGRPDWETQYF | . | TRBJ2-5 | . | TRBV2
TGTGCCAGCAGCCCCCGGGGTCTAGCGGGAGGGGACTCCTACGAGCAGTACTTC | CASSPRGLAGGDSYEQYF | . | TRBJ2-7 | TRBD2 | TRBV11-2
TGCAGCGTTGCCAGAAACTACGAGCAGTACTTC | CSVARNYEQYF | . | TRBJ2-7 | . | TRBV29-1
TGTGCCAGCAGAGGCCAGGGTCGGTACGAGCAGTACTTC | CASRGQGRYEQYF | . | TRBJ2-7 | . | TRBV27
TGTGCCAGCAGTTATGCCGACAGATACAATGAGCAGTTCTTC | CASSYADRYNEQFF | . | TRBJ2-1 | . | TRBV6-2/TRBV6-3
TGTGCCAGCAGTAGCTTTGATGAAGCTTTCTTT | CASSSFDEAFF | . | TRBJ1-1 | . | TRBV6-5
TGTGCCAGCAGGGGGCGGGAGGATAACTTC | CASRGREDNF | . | TRBJ2-7 | TRBD2 | TRBV6-5
TGTGCCAGCAGCTTAGCGGGCACTGACTCCTACGAGCAGTACTTC | CASSLAGTDSYEQYF | once | TRBJ2-7 | . | TRBV7-2
TGTGCCAGCAGCGCCACAGGGGAAGGCTACACCTTC | CASSATGEGYTF | . | TRBJ1-2 | TRBD1 | TRBV7-2
TGTGCCAGCAGTGCACCCGACAGGGGAAGAAGCGGGGAGCTGTTTTTT | CASSAPDRGRSGELFF | . | TRBJ2-2 | TRBD1 | TRBV2
TGCGCCAGTTCATACACAGCGGGAATCGCCCGTGACACTGAAGCTTTCTTT | CASSYTAGIARDTEAFF | . | TRBJ1-1 | . | TRBV23-1
TGTGCCAGCAGCTTAGATTCCCTCGGGAATGAGCAGTTCTTC | CASSLDSLGNEQFF | . | TRBJ2-1 | . | TRBV11-3
TGTGCCAGCGACTCCGGACAGGGTATTGGTGAAGCTTTCTTT | CASDSGQGIGEAFF | . | TRBJ1-1 | TRBD1 | TRBV6-5
TGCAGCGTTAAACCCGGACAGGGGCCCGAGACCCAGTACTTC | CSVKPGQGPETQYF | . | TRBJ2-5 | TRBD1 | TRBV29-1
TGTGCCAGCAGTCGTCGGGGGGGGATTAATTCACCCCTCCACTTT | CASSRRGGINSPLHF | . | TRBJ1-6 | . | TRBV27
TGTGCCAGCTCACCACAGGGGCCAACCTACAATGAGCAGTTCTTC | CASSPQGPTYNEQFF | . | TRBJ2-1 | . | TRBV18
TGTGCCAGTAGTAGACTAGCGGGAGTAGACGGTGAGCAGTTCTTC | CASSRLAGVDGEQFF | once | TRBJ2-1 | TRBD2 | TRBV19
TGTGCCCGGGGGGGGACAGGGGTCGATGGTGAGCAGTTCTTC | CARGGTGVDGEQFF | once | TRBJ2-1 | TRBD1 | TRBV30
TGTGCCAGCAGCCGGAGCCCCGGGACAGGGCACACTGAAGCTTTCTTT | CASSRSPGTGHTEAFF | . | TRBJ1-1 | TRBD1 | TRBV5-4
TGTGCCAGCAGTTTGGGGGCGCGGTCCGCCATCTATGGCTACACCTTC | CASSLGARSAIYGYTF | . | TRBJ1-2 | . | TRBV28
TGTGCCAGTAGCAAAACGACAGGACGCTCTGGAAACACCATATATTTT | CASSKTTGRSGNTIYF | . | TRBJ1-3 | . | TRBV19
TGTGCCAGTAGTATCCCTGCGGGGGACTCTGGAAACACCATATATTTT | CASSIPAGDSGNTIYF | . | TRBJ1-3 | . | TRBV19
TGTGCCAGCAGCTTGCGGGCAGGAGAGAACACTGAAGCTTTCTTT | CASSLRAGENTEAFF | . | TRBJ1-1 | . | TRBV7-2
TGTGCCAGCAGTTTTGCAGGGTACACCGGGGAGCTGTTTTTT | CASSFAGYTGELFF | . | TRBJ2-2 | . | TRBV6-6
TGTGCCAGCAGTGGGGCAGGGAGGAGTAATTCACCCCTCCACTTT | CASSGAGRSNSPLHF | once | TRBJ1-6 | . | TRBV2
TGTGCCAGCAGGGACAGCCGTCCGGGCCACGAGCAGTACTTC | CASRDSRPGHEQYF | once | TRBJ2-7 | . | TRBV6-5
TGTGCTAGCAGCTTAGCGGGAGGGAACTACAATGAGCAGTTCTTC | CASSLAGGNYNEQFF | . | TRBJ2-1 | TRBD2 | TRBV7-7
TGTGCCAGCAGTTACATCGTGGGTAGCGGCGACATTCAGTACTTC | CASSYIVGSGDIQYF | . | TRBJ2-4 | . | TRBV6-2/TRBV6-3
TGTGCCAGCAGTTTAGGGCGAACCATGAACACCGGGGAGCTGTTTTTT | CASSLGRTMNTGELFF | . | TRBJ2-2 | . | TRBV27
TGTGCCAGCAGTTTCCGCGGGGACGGCGAGCAGTACTTC | CASSFRGDGEQYF | . | TRBJ2-7 | . | TRBV28
TGTGCCAGCAGCTTACTTCAGGGCCCAAGCCAGCCCCAGCATTTT | CASSLLQGPSQPQHF | . | TRBJ1-5 | . | TRBV7-8
TGTGCCAGCAGCTTACTTCGAGGTTACGAGCAGTACTTC | CASSLLRGYEQYF | . | TRBJ2-7 | . | TRBV11-3
TGCGCCAGCAGCTGGGGACTAGGGGCCTCAAAAGGGGAGCTGTTTTTT | CASSWGLGASKGELFF | . | TRBJ2-2 | TRBD2 | TRBV5-1